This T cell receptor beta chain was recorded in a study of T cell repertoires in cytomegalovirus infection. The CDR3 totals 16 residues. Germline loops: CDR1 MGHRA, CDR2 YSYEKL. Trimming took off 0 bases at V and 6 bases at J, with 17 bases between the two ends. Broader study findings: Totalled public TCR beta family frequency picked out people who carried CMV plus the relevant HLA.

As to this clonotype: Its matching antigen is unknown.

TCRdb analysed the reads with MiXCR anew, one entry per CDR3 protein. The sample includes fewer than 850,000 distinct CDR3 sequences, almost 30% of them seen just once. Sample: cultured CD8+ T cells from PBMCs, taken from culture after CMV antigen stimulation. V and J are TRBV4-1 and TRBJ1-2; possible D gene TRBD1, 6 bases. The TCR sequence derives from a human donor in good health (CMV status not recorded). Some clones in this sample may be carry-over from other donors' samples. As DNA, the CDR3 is TGCGCCAGCAGCCAAGAGTGGGGGGCAGGAGGGGATGGCTACACCTTC. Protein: CASSQEWGAGGDGYTF.